These 11 T cell receptor beta chains came from one sample sequenced in a study of blood T cell repertoires in COVID-19 (dated by TCRdb to 2018 to 2021). Library method: the immunoSEQ multiplex PCR assay. Held by TCRdb, this immuneACCESS table contains in-frame sequences only and omits some clones. Under half of the omission traces to an unresolved V gene where checked; the cause of the rest is unknown. Counted in this sample were approximately 140,000 clones; approximately 90% of them appeared once. The ten most abundant clones make up about 4% of the sample. Sequencing was done on a sample of peripheral blood. The receptor source for this set is a woman aged 55 to 70 with active or convalescent COVID-19.

The V call is TRBV19, the J call TRBJ1-2; D not certain. Germline lookup yields CDR1 LNHDA and CDR2 SQIVND (reference sequence). V lost 2 bases, J lost 8 bases, and 15 bases lay in between. The CDR3 runs 14 residues. This CDR3 is CASSISAQVGGYTF. The CDR3 nucleotides read TGTGCCAGTAGTATATCCGCGCAAGTGGGCGGCTACACCTTC.

The chain has TRBV3-1 (or the pseudogene TRBV3-2) and TRBJ2-7; 8 nucleotides line up with TRBD1. The CDR3 runs to 11 residues. V was pared by 4 bases and J by 12 bases, with 5 bases of the junction left unmatched. Germline CDR1 and CDR2: LGHDT and YNNKEL (reference sequence). CDR3 sequence reads: CASSPGQGWYF. DNA of the CDR3: TGTGCCAGCAGCCCCGGACAGGGCTGGTACTTC.

The chain employs TRBV30 and TRBJ1-5; the D gene is possibly TRBD1 (6 bases). Trimming removed 5 bases from V and 2 bases from J, with 10 bases in between. This CDR3 contains 13 residues. Germline V CDR1 and CDR2: GTSNPN, SVGIG (reference sequence). In DNA form, the CDR3 reads TGTGCCTGGTCCCGACAGGGCAATCAGCCCCAGCATTTT. Encoded protein: CAWSRQGNQPQHF.

The J gene is TRBJ2-2, the V gene TRBV19, with 8 bases that match TRBD1. V shed 7 bases, J shed 0 bases, and the junction held 10 bases outside the gene matches. This CDR3 has 17 amino acids. The germline V gene encodes CDR1 LNHDA and CDR2 SQIVND (reference sequence). CDR3 nucleotides: TGTGCCAGTATGGCCCGGTGGGACAGGACGAACACCGGGGAGCTGTTTTTT. This sequence encodes CASMARWDRTNTGELFF.

The chain combines TRBV27 with TRBJ1-2; 9 nucleotides align to TRBD1. The CDR3 is 15 amino acids. Germline loops: CDR1 MNHEY, CDR2 SMNVEV (reference sequence). The ends lost 5 bases at V and 8 bases at J; junction bases unmatched: 12. The DNA of the CDR3 is TGTGCCAGCAGTCTAACCGGGACAGGGTGGTACGGCTACACCTTC. It specifies CASSLTGTGWYGYTF.

This clone was detected only a few times. CDR3 region: CASSVGLSREETQYF. CDR3 nucleotides: TGTGCCAGCAGCGTAGGTTTGTCCAGGGAAGAGACCCAGTACTTC. The chain uses TRBV9 and TRBJ2-5; perhaps TRBD1 as D (5 bases). The CDR3 has 15 residues. V lost 0 bases to trimming and J lost 3 bases, with 12 bases between them. Germline V lookup: CDR1 SGDLS, CDR2 YYNGEE.

The rearrangement uses TRBV7-9 and TRBJ2-1; D is perhaps TRBD2 (6 bases). The CDR3 totals 14 residues. Germline lookup yields CDR1 SEHNR and CDR2 FQNEAQ (reference sequence). Trimming cost V 4 bases and J 7 bases, with 14 bases left between them. CDR3: CASSSPAGRNEQFF. In DNA, the CDR3 is TGTGCCAGCAGCTCCCCGGCAGGGAGGAATGAGCAGTTCTTC.

This clone was seen just once. The chain has TRBV19 and TRBJ2-1; 7 bases match TRBD2. Germline CDR1 and CDR2: LNHDA and SQIVND (reference sequence). The V gene end was trimmed by 7 bases and the J gene end by 6 bases; junction bases not matched to a gene: 9. The CDR3 extends over 14 amino acids. The DNA of the CDR3 is TGTGCCAGTAATCGGGGGGTCGGCCTCAATGAGCAGTTCTTC. Translating it yields CASNRGVGLNEQFF.

The CDR3 nucleotides read TGCGCCAGCTCCTGGGAGCGGGGGAACACCGGGGAGCTGTTTTTT. Its protein product is CASSWERGNTGELFF. The V gene is TRBV4-3, the J gene TRBJ2-2, with TRBD2 matching 7 bases. V shed 8 bases and J 1 base; nucleotides not matched to a gene: 7. The CDR3 totals 15 residues. Germline V CDR1 and CDR2: LGHNA, YSLEER.

DNA of the CDR3: TGTGCCAGCAGCTTTAACACAGGCTCTGGAAACACCATATATTTT. It encodes CASSFNTGSGNTIYF. The gene calls are TRBV11-2 and TRBJ1-3, with D perhaps TRBD1 (5 bases). CDR3 length equals 15 residues. Germline values: CDR1 SGHAT, CDR2 FQNNGV. With 3 bases removed from V and 0 bases from J, the gap between germline ends came to 9 bases.

The chain links TRBV6-5 to TRBJ1-3; a possible D gene is TRBD1 (5 bases). The CDR3 loop spans 14 amino acids. Per the germline V gene, CDR1 is MNHEY and CDR2 is SVGAGI. V lost 6 bases, J lost 7 bases, and 16 bases lay in between. The CDR3 DNA reads TGTGCCAGCAGCCGTAGCAGGCAGGGTAACACCATATATTTT. It codes for CASSRSRQGNTIYF.